The source of this T cell receptor (beta chain) is a study of T cell repertoires in cytomegalovirus infection. The V gene lost 6 bases and the J gene lost 8 bases, with 13 bases spanning the gap. CDR3 size: 13 residues. Germline V lookup: CDR1 MNHEY, CDR2 SMNVEV (reference sequence). TCRdb used MiXCR to reprocess the reads, holding one entry per CDR3 protein. The repertoire holds about 890,000 distinct CDR3 sequences, with around a third as singletons. In its sample, this clonotype was seen many times. No antigen is known for it. The sequenced sample was cultured CD8+ T cells from PBMCs, obtained from culture after CMV antigen stimulation. This receptor was obtained from a human donor in good health (CMV status not recorded). Some clones in this sample may be carry-over from other donors' samples. The chain carries TRBV27 and TRBJ1-4; tentative D call: TRBD1 (5 bases). CDR3 DNA: TGTGCCAGCAGCCTTGGGACGGGGGAAAAACTGTTTTTT. It specifies CASSLGTGEKLFF.